This TCR beta chain was recorded in a study of vaccination and CD4 T cells after COVID-19. Across the whole study: Stimulation of the cells used overlapping spike peptide pools from SARS-CoV-2 and from the common cold coronaviruses HCoV-NL63, HCoV-OC43 and HCoV-229E. General study points: The researchers studied relatively few convalescent patients and omitted early post-infection timepoints. For SARS-CoV-2-reactive clonotypes, the median went from approximately 21 to 38, a nonsignificant increase. Reactive clone data from convalescent patients indicated a median of about 90% appearing only post-vaccination.

A word on this clonotype: Its antigen is currently unknown.

Cultured CD4+ T-cell DNA underwent Oncomine TCR Beta short-read sequencing. TCRdb independently ran MiXCR on the PCR reads; one entry per CDR3 protein. The sample lists roughly 15,000 distinct CDR3 sequences, about three fifths occurring once. Treatment noted: roughly 10-day PBMC culture with coronavirus spike peptide pools or control peptides (ViraFEST assay). Sequencing input: CD4+ T cells from blood, cultured in vitro. This sequence was found in a human donor who had recovered from COVID-19.

The CDR3 DNA reads TGCGCCAGCAGCTTTGGAGAGACTGAAGCTTTCTTT. The encoded protein is CASSFGETEAFF. The J gene is TRBJ1-1, the V gene TRBV5-1; D unresolved. CDR1 SGHRS and CDR2 YFSETQ come from the germline V gene. The CDR3 sequence is 12 residues long. The V and J ends lost 2 bases and 5 bases respectively, with 7 bases between them.